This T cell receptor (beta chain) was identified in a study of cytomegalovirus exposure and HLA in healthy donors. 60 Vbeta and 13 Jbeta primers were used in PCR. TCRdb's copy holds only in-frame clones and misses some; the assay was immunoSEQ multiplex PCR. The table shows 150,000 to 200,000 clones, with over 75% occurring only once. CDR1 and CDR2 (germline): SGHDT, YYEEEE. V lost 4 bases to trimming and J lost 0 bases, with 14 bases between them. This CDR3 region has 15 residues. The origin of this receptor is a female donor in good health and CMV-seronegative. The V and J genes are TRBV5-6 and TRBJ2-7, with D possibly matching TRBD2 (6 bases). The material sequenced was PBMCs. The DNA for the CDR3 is TGTGCCAGCAGCACCCGGGGGAGGAGCTCCTACGAGCAGTACTTC. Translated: CASSTRGRSSYEQYF.